This T cell receptor (beta chain) was recovered during a study of cytomegalovirus exposure and HLA in healthy donors. Turning to the study itself: A preliminary data release comprised about 85 million unique TCRs obtained from HLA-typed donors. Study results and limitations: It was reported that the classifier diagnosed cytomegalovirus status with high specificity and sensitivity in both the original and validation cohorts.

A remark on this clone: Its specificity is unknown.

V shed 9 bases, J shed 9 bases, and the junction held 6 bases outside the gene matches. Per germline, CDR1 LNHDA and CDR2 SQIVND (reference sequence). The CDR3 sequence is 12 residues long. The PCR was carried out with 60 Vbeta primers and 13 Jbeta primers. The table came from immunoSEQ multiplex PCR; TCRdb's copy has only in-frame clones and leaves some out. The sample's table shows around 51,000 clones. The TCR originated in a woman in her thirties or forties in good health and CMV-seronegative. Sequenced input: PBMCs. The V and J genes are TRBV19 and TRBJ2-4; 9 bases line up with TRBD1. CDR3 DNA sequence: TGTGCCAGCCGGGGACAGGGAACCATTCAGTACTTC. Amino acid sequence: CASRGQGTIQYF.